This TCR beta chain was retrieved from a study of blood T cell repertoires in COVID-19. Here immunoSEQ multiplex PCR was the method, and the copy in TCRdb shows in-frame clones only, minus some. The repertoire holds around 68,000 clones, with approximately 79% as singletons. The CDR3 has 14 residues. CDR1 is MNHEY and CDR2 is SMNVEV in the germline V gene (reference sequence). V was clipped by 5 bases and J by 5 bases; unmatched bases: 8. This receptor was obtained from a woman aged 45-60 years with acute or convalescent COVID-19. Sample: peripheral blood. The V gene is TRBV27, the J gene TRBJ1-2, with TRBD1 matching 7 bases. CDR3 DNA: TGTGCCAGCAGTCGGACAGGAGACCTTTATGGCTACACCTTC. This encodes CASSRTGDLYGYTF.